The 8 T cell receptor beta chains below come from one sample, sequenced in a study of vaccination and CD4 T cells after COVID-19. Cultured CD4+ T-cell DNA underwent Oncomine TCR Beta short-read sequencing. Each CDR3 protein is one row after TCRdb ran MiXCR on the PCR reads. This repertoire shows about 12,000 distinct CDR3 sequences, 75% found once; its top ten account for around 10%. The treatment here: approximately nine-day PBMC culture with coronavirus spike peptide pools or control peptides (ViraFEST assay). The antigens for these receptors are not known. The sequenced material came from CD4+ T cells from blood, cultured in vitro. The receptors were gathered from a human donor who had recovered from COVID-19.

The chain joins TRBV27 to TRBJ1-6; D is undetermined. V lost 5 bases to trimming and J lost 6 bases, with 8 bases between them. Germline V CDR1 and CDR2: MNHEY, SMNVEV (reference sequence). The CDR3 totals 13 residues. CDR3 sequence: CASSPISNSPLHF. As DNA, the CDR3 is TGTGCCAGCAGTCCCATATCTAATTCACCCCTCCACTTT.

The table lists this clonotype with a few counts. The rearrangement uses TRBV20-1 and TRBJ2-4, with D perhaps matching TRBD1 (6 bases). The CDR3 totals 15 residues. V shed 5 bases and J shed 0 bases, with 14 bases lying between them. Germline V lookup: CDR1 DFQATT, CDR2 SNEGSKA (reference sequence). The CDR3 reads CSAHPGRGAKNIQYF. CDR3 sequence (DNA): TGCAGTGCTCACCCCGGCAGGGGAGCCAAAAACATTCAGTACTTC.

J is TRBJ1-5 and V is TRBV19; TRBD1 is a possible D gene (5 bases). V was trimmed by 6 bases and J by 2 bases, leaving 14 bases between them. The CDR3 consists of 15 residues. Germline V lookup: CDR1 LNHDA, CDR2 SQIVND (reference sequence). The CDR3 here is CASRDRGTRNQPQHF. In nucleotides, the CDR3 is TGTGCCAGTAGAGACCGGGGCACCCGCAATCAGCCCCAGCATTTT.

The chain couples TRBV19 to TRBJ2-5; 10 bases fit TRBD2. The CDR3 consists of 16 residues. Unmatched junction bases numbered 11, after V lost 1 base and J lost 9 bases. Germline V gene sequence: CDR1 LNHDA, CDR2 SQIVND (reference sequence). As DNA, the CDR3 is TGTGCCAGTAGTATAGGACTAGCGGGTCCCTCCAGGGCCCAGTACTTC. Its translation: CASSIGLAGPSRAQYF.

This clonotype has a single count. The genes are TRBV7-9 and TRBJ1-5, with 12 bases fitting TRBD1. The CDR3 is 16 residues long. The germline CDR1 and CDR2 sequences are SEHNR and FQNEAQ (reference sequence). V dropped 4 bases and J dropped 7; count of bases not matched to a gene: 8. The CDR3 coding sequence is TGTGCCAGCAGCTCCGGGACAGGGGGCGCGTGGCAGCCCCAGCATTTT. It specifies CASSSGTGGAWQPQHF.

CDR3 bases: TGCAGTGCTAGAGAAGGACAGGGCCCTAGCTATGGCTACACCTTC. Its translation: CSAREGQGPSYGYTF. The genes are TRBV20-1 and TRBJ1-2; 8 bases are a match to TRBD1. The CDR3 consists of 15 residues. V lost 0 bases to trimming and J lost 4 bases; unmatched junction nucleotides: 7. The germline V gene encodes CDR1 DFQATT and CDR2 SNEGSKA (reference sequence).

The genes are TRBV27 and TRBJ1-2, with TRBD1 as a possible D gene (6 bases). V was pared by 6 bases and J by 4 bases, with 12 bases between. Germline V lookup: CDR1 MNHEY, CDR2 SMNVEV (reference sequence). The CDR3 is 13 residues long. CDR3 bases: TGTGCCAGCAGAAGGGGGGAGGGCTATGGCTACACCTTC. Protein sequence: CASRRGEGYGYTF.

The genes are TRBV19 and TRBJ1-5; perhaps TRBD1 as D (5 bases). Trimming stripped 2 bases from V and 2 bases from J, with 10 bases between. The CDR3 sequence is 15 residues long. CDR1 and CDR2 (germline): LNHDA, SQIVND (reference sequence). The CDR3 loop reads CASSISPTGNQPQHF. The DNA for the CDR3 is TGTGCCAGTAGTATATCCCCGACAGGCAATCAGCCCCAGCATTTT.